These 21 T cell receptor beta chains originate from one sample sequenced in a study of T cells in Graves' hyperthyroidism and ophthalmopathy. Amplification targeted TCR beta CDR3 regions from RNA transcripts. A first-round RT-PCR of the TCR CDR3 used the HTBI primer set. TCRdb re-derived calls from the multiplex PCR reads in MiXCR, one entry per CDR3 protein. This sample has about 500,000 distinct CDR3 sequences, with around 15% found just once. Sequences were obtained from blood. The source of these receptors is a woman in her twenties or thirties with Graves' ophthalmopathy.

The sample holds many counts of this clonotype. V usage is TRBV6-6 and J usage is TRBJ1-5; D unresolved. The CDR3 is made up of 16 amino acids. Germline values: CDR1 MNHNY, CDR2 SVGAGI (reference sequence). The germline V and J ends were trimmed by 0 bases and 4 bases, with 13 bases remaining between them. CDR3 residues: CASSYSTPMGNQPQHF. CDR3 bases: TGTGCCAGCAGTTACTCGACCCCAATGGGTAATCAGCCCCAGCATTTT.

This clonotype was seen a few times. The chain has TRBV28 and TRBJ2-7, with TRBD2 matching over 11 bases. This CDR3 has 15 amino acids. The germline V gene encodes CDR1 MDHEN and CDR2 SYDVKM. J was trimmed by 0 bases and V by 10 bases; bases with no gene match: 8. The DNA for the CDR3 is TGTGCCACCGACTTTACTAGCGGGAGCTCCTACGAGCAGTACTTC. Encoded protein: CATDFTSGSSYEQYF.

The chain joins TRBV7-9 to TRBJ2-4; perhaps TRBD1 as D (6 bases). CDR3 size: 16 residues. Trimming shortened V by 5 bases and J by 4 bases, and 18 bases separated the two germline ends. Germline-derived CDR1 and CDR2 are SEHNR and FQNEAQ (reference sequence). The CDR3: CASSLQGPQAKNIQYF. DNA for the CDR3: TGTGCCAGCAGCCTCCAGGGGCCGCAGGCTAAAAACATTCAGTACTTC.

This clonotype has only a few counts. This rearrangement joins TRBV6-2 or TRBV6-3 to TRBJ2-5, with 7 bases matching TRBD1. This CDR3 is built from 15 residues. The V gene's germline CDR1 is MNHEY and CDR2 SVGEGT. Trimming took 5 bases from V and 3 from J; bases not matched to a gene: 9. The CDR3 coding sequence is TGTGCCAGCAGTCAAAGGTGGCAGGGGGAAGAGACCCAGTACTTC. Its translation: CASSQRWQGEETQYF.

This chain uses TRBV20-1 with TRBJ2-7, with D perhaps matching TRBD1 (5 bases). Trimming cost V 1 base and J 0 bases, with 10 bases left between them. Germline V gene sequence: CDR1 DFQATT, CDR2 SNEGSKA (reference sequence). CDR3 length: 14 residues. The CDR3 DNA reads TGCAGTGCTAGAGTGGACACCCTCTCCTACGAGCAGTACTTC. Residues: CSARVDTLSYEQYF.

This clonotype was counted a few times. This sequence joins TRBV9 and TRBJ2-1; 12 bases fit TRBD2. This CDR3 has 17 amino acids. The V gene end was trimmed by 1 base and the J gene end by 5 bases; junction bases not matched to a gene: 7. Looked up from germline, CDR1 is SGDLS and CDR2 is YYNGEE. For the CDR3, the DNA is TGTGCCAGCAGCGTATATCCTAGCGGGAGGGAAAACAATGAGCAGTTCTTC. This gives the protein CASSVYPSGRENNEQFF.

In DNA form, the CDR3 reads TGTGCCAGCAGCCGATCTCAGGGTGGGCAAGAGACCCAGTACTTC. It translates to CASSRSQGGQETQYF. The V and J genes are TRBV11-2 and TRBJ2-5; a weak D match, TRBD1 (5 bases). This CDR3 contains 15 residues. The V end lost 5 bases, the J end lost 2 bases, and 15 bases lay between the germline ends. Germline CDR1 reads SGHAT; CDR2 reads FQNNGV.

Regarding this clonotype: One junction end does not reproduce the germline sequence, and a read error may be involved. The chain couples TRBV6-5 to TRBJ2-7, with no clear D. The CDR3 has 14 amino acids. The germline V gene has CDR1 MNHEY and CDR2 SVGAGI. CDR3 sequence reads: CASSYKAGSCEQYF. In DNA form, the CDR3 reads TGTGCCAGCAGTTACAAGGCAGGCTCCTGCGAGCAGTACTTC.

This rearrangement joins TRBV5-8 to TRBJ2-7; TRBD1 agrees at 10 bases. After removal of 2 bases from V and 7 bases from J, the junction contained 6 bases not matched to a gene. Germline CDR1 and CDR2: SGHTS and YDEGEE. CDR3 length equals 14 residues. The DNA for the CDR3 is TGTGCCAGCAGCTTCCAGGACAGGGGGAGGGAGCAGTACTTC. Encoded protein: CASSFQDRGREQYF.

This clonotype was counted many times. J is TRBJ2-1 and V is TRBV12-3 or TRBV12-4, with TRBD1 matching 7 bases. Unmatched junction bases numbered 9, after V lost 3 bases and J lost 7 bases. The CDR3 covers 15 residues. CDR3 residues: CASSFPGGLRNEQFF. The CDR3, as DNA: TGTGCCAGCAGTTTCCCAGGGGGTCTTCGGAATGAGCAGTTCTTC.

Ten or more counts support this clonotype. The chain recombines TRBV30 with TRBJ1-3, with D unclear. Germline CDR1 is GTSNPN and CDR2 is SVGIG (reference sequence). The CDR3 extends over 12 amino acids. Trimming removed 3 bases from V and 7 bases from J, with 10 bases in between. The CDR3 is CAWREPRNTIYF. The DNA for the CDR3 is TGTGCCTGGAGAGAACCGCGCAACACCATATATTTT.

The table lists this clonotype with a count of one. The genes are TRBV29-1 and TRBJ2-2, with TRBD1 as a possible D gene (6 bases). The V gene lost 3 bases and the J gene lost 3 bases, with 14 bases spanning the gap. The length of the CDR3 is 15 residues. In germline, CDR1 is SQVTM, CDR2 ANQGSEA. The CDR3 DNA reads as TGCAGCGTTGAGTTCGGGACACAGTACACCGGGGAGCTGTTTTTT. Amino acid sequence: CSVEFGTQYTGELFF.

In this sample, this clonotype turned up a few times. V and J are TRBV29-1 and TRBJ2-7; tentatively, D is TRBD2 (5 bases). There are 13 residues in the CDR3. Germline CDR1 is SQVTM and CDR2 is ANQGSEA. Trimming shortened V by 2 bases and J by 0 bases, and 8 bases separated the two germline ends. The CDR3 sequence: CSVEFRDSYEQYF. CDR3 sequence (DNA): TGCAGCGTTGAATTCCGGGACTCCTACGAGCAGTACTTC.

The V gene is TRBV27, the J gene TRBJ2-7, with D perhaps TRBD1 (5 bases). This CDR3 is built from 14 residues. The V gene lost 4 bases and the J gene lost 4 bases, with 14 bases spanning the gap. From germline, CDR1 is MNHEY and CDR2 SMNVEV (reference sequence). The CDR3 loop reads CASSSASRVYEQYF. Here the CDR3 DNA reads TGTGCCAGCAGTTCCGCAAGCAGGGTATACGAGCAGTACTTC.

This clonotype was detected many times. This chain's CDR3 is CASKPGQGLEDTQYF. Written as DNA, the CDR3 is TGTGCCAGCAAGCCGGGACAGGGGTTGGAAGATACGCAGTATTTT. The chain is built from TRBV28 and TRBJ2-3; TRBD1 agrees at 10 bases. CDR1 MDHEN and CDR2 SYDVKM come from the germline V gene. Germline trimming cut 7 bases from V and 5 bases from J; bases unmatched to any gene: 9. The CDR3 covers 15 residues.

V gene TRBV4-3 combines with J gene TRBJ2-7; D gene uncertain. Per the germline V gene, CDR1 is LGHNA and CDR2 is YSLEER. The V and J ends lost 1 base and 2 bases respectively, with 12 bases between them. This CDR3 contains 15 residues. The CDR3: CASSQGTRVPYEQYF. CDR3 DNA: TGCGCCAGCAGCCAAGGTACCCGAGTCCCCTACGAGCAGTACTTC.

There are many counts of this clonotype. The rearrangement links TRBV12-3 or TRBV12-4 to TRBJ1-1; the D gene is possibly TRBD1 (5 bases). V lost 7 bases and J lost 0, with 18 bases in between. This CDR3 is 16 amino acids long. CDR3 protein: CASTAPQGYMNTEAFF. The CDR3, as DNA: TGTGCCAGCACCGCCCCCCAGGGCTACATGAACACTGAAGCTTTCTTT.

This clonotype was observed at least ten times. J is TRBJ2-1 and V is TRBV4-3, with 9 bases lining up with TRBD2. The CDR3 has 17 amino acids. Germline V CDR1 and CDR2: LGHNA, YSLEER. V shed 0 bases, J shed 9 bases, and the junction held 12 bases outside the gene matches. The CDR3: CASSQDPPGLARSEQFF. In DNA, the CDR3 is TGCGCCAGCAGCCAAGATCCCCCGGGACTAGCTAGGAGTGAGCAGTTCTTC.

V gene TRBV6-2 or TRBV6-3 combines with J gene TRBJ1-3; the D gene is possibly TRBD1 (5 bases). V was trimmed by 5 bases and J by 10 bases, leaving 15 bases between them. CDR3 length equals 13 residues. Per germline, CDR1 MNHEY and CDR2 SVGEGT. The CDR3: CASSRGPGGTIYF. Here the CDR3 DNA reads TGTGCCAGCAGTCGCGGGCCCGGGGGGACCATATATTTT.

There are many counts of this clonotype. V and J are TRBV20-1 and TRBJ2-7, with TRBD2 identical over 9 bases. V trimming: 5 bases; J trimming: 3 bases; junction bases outside the gene matches: 11. From germline, CDR1 is DFQATT and CDR2 SNEGSKA (reference sequence). This CDR3 comprises 15 residues. As DNA, the CDR3 is TGCAGTGCTCCGCCACCTAGCGGGACCTACTACGAGCAGTACTTC. Translated, it gives CSAPPPSGTYYEQYF.

The table lists this clonotype with a few counts. This chain links TRBV5-1 with TRBJ1-2, with TRBD1 matching over 9 bases. V shed 2 bases, J shed 4 bases, and the junction held 9 bases outside the gene matches. Germline V gives CDR1 SGHRS, CDR2 YFSETQ. CDR3 length: 16 residues. CDR3 residues: CASSFGGTGGSYGYTF. CDR3 sequence (DNA): TGCGCCAGCAGCTTTGGAGGAACAGGGGGCAGCTATGGCTACACCTTC.